These T cell receptor beta chains were read from a single sample in a study of T cell changes during pregnancy in multiple sclerosis. Data came from immunoSEQ multiplex PCR; TCRdb stores just in-frame clones and leaves some out. The table records around 40,000 clones, 91% of them present only once. Sample: CD8+ T cells from peripheral blood mononuclear cells, taken in the second trimester of pregnancy. The receptor set was obtained from a female donor with multiple sclerosis, enrolled in a pregnancy study. Both conserved end residues are part of each CDR3. D genes are given only for firm matches. Not every row has a clone size; where given, it reads once, few, many or a size class.

j_call clone_size d_call v_call cdr3_nt cdr3_aa
TRBJ2-3 NA NA TRBV27 TGTGCCAGCAGGTTTCTTGGAGCGCCCAGCACAGATACGCAGTATTTT CASRFLGAPSTDTQYF
TRBJ2-7 NA TRBD2 TRBV4-2 TGTGCCAGCAGCCAAGATAAGGCAGCGGGAGGTTACTACGAGCAGTACTTC CASSQDKAAGGYYEQYF
TRBJ1-1 NA NA TRBV25-1 TGTGCCAGCAGTGAATGGGAGGGGGAATACACTGAAGCTTTCTTT CASSEWEGEYTEAFF
TRBJ1-1 once TRBD1 TRBV19 TGTGCCAGTAGTATCCGACAGGGGGCTGAAGCTTTCTTT CASSIRQGAEAFF
TRBJ2-1 medium-sized TRBD2 TRBV11-2 TGTGCCAGCAGTTCACGGACTAGCGGGGGGGCCTTCGAGCAGTTCTTC CASSSRTSGGAFEQFF
TRBJ2-7 few NA TRBV14 TGTGCCAGCAGCCAAGATACTTCGGTGGGGCGTTACGAGCAGTACTTC CASSQDTSVGRYEQYF
TRBJ2-7 NA TRBD2 TRBV7-2 TGTGCCAGCAGCTTAGGACTAGCGGGAACCTACGAGCAGTACTTC CASSLGLAGTYEQYF
TRBJ2-1 NA NA TRBV13 TGTGCCAGCAGCTTAGGGGTTAGTTCGTACAATGAGCAGTTCTTC CASSLGVSSYNEQFF
TRBJ2-7 NA NA TRBV5-1 TGCGCCAGCAGCCTGACAGATTTCTACGAGCAGTACTTC CASSLTDFYEQYF
TRBJ2-7 NA NA TRBV4-1 TGCGCCAGCAGCCAAGGGCCGGGACTCGACTACGAGCAGTACTTC CASSQGPGLDYEQYF
TRBJ1-2 NA NA TRBV6-1 TGTGCCAGCAGTTCGGACACTAACTATGGCTACACCTTC CASSSDTNYGYTF
TRBJ1-1 NA NA TRBV9 TGTGCCAGCAGCGTAAGCCCGGGGAACACTGAAGCTTTCTTT CASSVSPGNTEAFF
TRBJ2-2 NA TRBD2 TRBV7-9 TGTGCCAGCAGCTTGGGGGGGACCGGGGAGCTGTTTTTT CASSLGGTGELFF
TRBJ1-1 NA NA TRBV5-6 TGTGCCAGCAGCTTATCCCCTGGGAGGACTGAAGCTTTCTTT CASSLSPGRTEAFF
TRBJ2-1 once TRBD2 TRBV29-1 TGCAGCGTTGCCTACCTAGCGGGGGGGCAAAATGAGCAGTTCTTC CSVAYLAGGQNEQFF
TRBJ2-7 NA NA TRBV29-1 TGCAGCGTTCGGTCAGGGCACGTTTCGACCTACGAGCAGTACTTC CSVRSGHVSTYEQYF
TRBJ2-7 few NA TRBV5-4 TGTGCCAGCAGCTACGGACACCCTCACGAGCAGTACTTC CASSYGHPHEQYF
TRBJ1-1 once TRBD1 TRBV5-1 TGCGCCAGCAGCGATTTTGAAGGGACAGGGGGGAATACTGAAGCTTTCTTT CASSDFEGTGGNTEAFF
TRBJ1-5 NA TRBD1 TRBV7-2 TGTGCCAGCAGCCTCCGGGACAGGGCCTATAGCAATCAGCCCCAGCATTTT CASSLRDRAYSNQPQHF
TRBJ1-1 NA NA TRBV7-9 TGTGCCAGCAGTCCAGCAGGGTCCCCCAACACTGAAGCTTTCTTT CASSPAGSPNTEAFF
TRBJ2-1 few TRBD1 TRBV25-1 TGTGCCAGCAGTGAGTACAGGGGCCACAATGAGCAGTTCTTC CASSEYRGHNEQFF
TRBJ1-6 few NA TRBV6-5 TGTGCCAGCAGTTACAGTGGAGCTGGTTCACCCCTCCACTTT CASSYSGAGSPLHF
TRBJ1-1 NA NA TRBV10-2 TGCGCCAGCAGTGAGCGGGAGAACACTGAAGCTTTCTTT CASSERENTEAFF
TRBJ1-2 NA NA TRBV7-2 TGTGCCAGCAGACCTACCGGGAGTGCATTTGGCTACACCTTC CASRPTGSAFGYTF
TRBJ1-1 NA TRBD1 TRBV30 TGTGCCTGGAGTACAGGGGGCTTCACTGAAGCTTTCTTT CAWSTGGFTEAFF
TRBJ1-1 NA NA TRBV4-2 TGTGCCAGCAGCCAAGATAAGGGGCAGGTCACTGAAGCTTTCTTT CASSQDKGQVTEAFF
TRBJ1-1 once NA TRBV4-1 TGCGCCAGCAGCCAAGATGGGGTCGGAGAGTCGGGGGACACTGAAGCTTTCTTT CASSQDGVGESGDTEAFF
TRBJ1-2 NA NA TRBV27 TGTGCCAGCACCGGGGGGTTGGGCTACACCTTC CASTGGLGYTF
TRBJ1-5 NA TRBD1 TRBV7-2 TGTGCCAGCAGATCAGAAGGGACAGTTAGCAATCAGCCCCAGCATTTT CASRSEGTVSNQPQHF
TRBJ2-7 NA TRBD2 TRBV5-1 TGCGCCAGCAGCCCAATAAGCGGGGGGGCCTACGAGCAGTACTTC CASSPISGGAYEQYF
TRBJ2-5 once TRBD2 TRBV6-5 TGTGCCAGCAACAAAGCGGGACAAGAGACCCAGTACTTC CASNKAGQETQYF
TRBJ1-5 NA NA TRBV19 TGTGCCAGTAGTATTCGGGGGGCAGAGAATCAGCCCCAGCATTTT CASSIRGAENQPQHF
TRBJ2-5 NA TRBD2 TRBV7-9 TGTGCCAGCAGCCTCAGGACTAGCAAAGAGACCCAGTACTTC CASSLRTSKETQYF
TRBJ1-1 NA NA TRBV10-1 TGCGCCAGCAGTGCGCAGGGGTTGTCTGAAGCTTTCTTT CASSAQGLSEAFF
TRBJ2-1 NA NA TRBV30 TGTGCCTGGAGTGTTGCGGGCAATGAGCAGTTCTTC CAWSVAGNEQFF
TRBJ1-2 NA NA TRBV6-5 TGTGCCAGCAGTTACTCCCGGGGGGCCGATGGCTACACCTTC CASSYSRGADGYTF
TRBJ2-2 NA NA TRBV6-1 TGTGCCAGCAGTGAAGCAGGGTATAGCGACGTCACCGGGGAGCTGTTTTTT CASSEAGYSDVTGELFF
TRBJ2-3 NA TRBD2 TRBV11-2 TGTGCCAGCAGCTTAAAGCGGGAGGGCCCTACCCGCGCAGATACGCAGTATTTT CASSLKREGPTRADTQYF
TRBJ2-2 NA TRBD2 TRBV5-4 TGTGCCAGCAGCAGATCGCTAGGACTAGCGGGAGACACCGGGGAGCTGTTTTTT CASSRSLGLAGDTGELFF